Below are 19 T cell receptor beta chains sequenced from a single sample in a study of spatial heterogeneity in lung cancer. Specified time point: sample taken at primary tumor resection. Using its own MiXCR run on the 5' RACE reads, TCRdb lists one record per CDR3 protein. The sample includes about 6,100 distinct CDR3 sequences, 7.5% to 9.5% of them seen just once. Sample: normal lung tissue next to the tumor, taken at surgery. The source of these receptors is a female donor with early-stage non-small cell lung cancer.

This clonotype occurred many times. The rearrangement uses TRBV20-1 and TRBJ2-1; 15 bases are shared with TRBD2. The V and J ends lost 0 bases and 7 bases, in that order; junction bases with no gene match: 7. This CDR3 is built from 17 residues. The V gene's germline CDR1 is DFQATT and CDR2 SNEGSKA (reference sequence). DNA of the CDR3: TGCAGTGCTAGAGACGTGGGACTAGCGGGGGGAAAAAATGAGCAGTTCTTC. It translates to CSARDVGLAGGKNEQFF.

CDR3 protein: CSVISPPTASTDTQYF. For the CDR3, the DNA is TGCAGTGTCATATCCCCCCCGACAGCTAGCACAGATACGCAGTATTTT. The chain uses TRBV20-1 and TRBJ2-3; D might be TRBD1 (5 bases). CDR1 DFQATT and CDR2 SNEGSKA come from the germline V gene (reference sequence). V shed 7 bases and J shed 0 bases, with 20 bases lying between them. The CDR3 extends over 16 amino acids.

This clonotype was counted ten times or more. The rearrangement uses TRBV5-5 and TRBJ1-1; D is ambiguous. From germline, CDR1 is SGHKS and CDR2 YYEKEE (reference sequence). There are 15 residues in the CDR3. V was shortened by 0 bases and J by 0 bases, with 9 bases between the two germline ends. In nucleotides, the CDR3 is TGTGCCAGCAGCTTGGTGGTGACAATGAACACTGAAGCTTTCTTT. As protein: CASSLVVTMNTEAFF.

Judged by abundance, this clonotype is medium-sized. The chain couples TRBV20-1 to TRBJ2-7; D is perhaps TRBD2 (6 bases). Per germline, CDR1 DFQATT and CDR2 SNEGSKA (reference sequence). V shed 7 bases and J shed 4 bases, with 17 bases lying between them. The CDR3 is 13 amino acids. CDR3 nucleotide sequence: TGCAGTGGCAAACTCGGGGGTGTTTACGAGCAGTACTTC. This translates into CSGKLGGVYEQYF.

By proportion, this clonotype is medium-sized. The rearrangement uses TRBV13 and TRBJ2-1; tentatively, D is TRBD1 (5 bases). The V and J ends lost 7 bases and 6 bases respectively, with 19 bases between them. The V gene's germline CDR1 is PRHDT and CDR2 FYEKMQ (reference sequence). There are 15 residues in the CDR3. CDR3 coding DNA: TGTGCCAGCAACCAACTTGGGGCCCCAAGCAATGAGCAGTTCTTC. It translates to CASNQLGAPSNEQFF. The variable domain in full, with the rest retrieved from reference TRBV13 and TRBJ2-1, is AAGVIQSPRHLIKEKRETATLKCYPIPRHDTVYWYQQGPGQDPQFLISFYEKMQSDKGSIPDRFSAQQFSDYHSELNMSSLELGDSALYFCASNQLGAPSNEQFFGPGTRLTVL.

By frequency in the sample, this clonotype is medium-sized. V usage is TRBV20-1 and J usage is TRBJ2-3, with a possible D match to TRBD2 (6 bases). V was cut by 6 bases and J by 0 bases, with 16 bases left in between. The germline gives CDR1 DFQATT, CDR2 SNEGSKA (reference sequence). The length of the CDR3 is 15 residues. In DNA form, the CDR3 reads TGCAGTGCCCCCCCGGGACTCTGGAGCACAGATACGCAGTATTTT. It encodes CSAPPGLWSTDTQYF.

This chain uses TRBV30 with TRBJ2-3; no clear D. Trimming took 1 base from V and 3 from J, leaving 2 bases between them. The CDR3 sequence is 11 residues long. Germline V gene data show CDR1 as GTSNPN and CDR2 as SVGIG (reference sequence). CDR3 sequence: CAWSETDTQYF. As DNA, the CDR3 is TGTGCCTGGAGTGAGACAGATACGCAGTATTTT.

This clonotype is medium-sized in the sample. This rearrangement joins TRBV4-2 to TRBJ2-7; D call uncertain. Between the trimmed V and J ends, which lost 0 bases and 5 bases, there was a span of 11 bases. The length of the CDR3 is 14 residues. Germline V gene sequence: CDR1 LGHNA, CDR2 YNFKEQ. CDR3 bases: TGTGCCAGCAGCCAAGATACTGGAACCGACGAGCAGTACTTC. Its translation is CASSQDTGTDEQYF.

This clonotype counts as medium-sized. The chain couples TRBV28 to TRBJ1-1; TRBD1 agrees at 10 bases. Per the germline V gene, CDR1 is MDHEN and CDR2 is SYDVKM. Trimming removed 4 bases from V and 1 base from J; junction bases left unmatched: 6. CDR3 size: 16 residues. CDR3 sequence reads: CASSSGQGSTNTEAFF. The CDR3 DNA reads TGTGCCAGCAGTTCGGGACAGGGGTCGACGAACACTGAAGCTTTCTTT.

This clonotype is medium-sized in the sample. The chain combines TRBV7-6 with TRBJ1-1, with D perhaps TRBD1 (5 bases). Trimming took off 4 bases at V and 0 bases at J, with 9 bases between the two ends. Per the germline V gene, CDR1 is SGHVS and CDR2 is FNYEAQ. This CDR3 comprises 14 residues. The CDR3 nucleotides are TGTGCCAGCAGCTCCAGGGCTCTGAACACTGAAGCTTTCTTT. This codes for CASSSRALNTEAFF.

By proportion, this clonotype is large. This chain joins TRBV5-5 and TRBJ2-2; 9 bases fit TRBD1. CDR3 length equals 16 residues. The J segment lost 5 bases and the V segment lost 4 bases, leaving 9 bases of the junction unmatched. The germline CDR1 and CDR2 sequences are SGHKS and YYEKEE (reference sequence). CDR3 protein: CASSTTGGARTGELFF. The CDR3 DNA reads TGTGCCAGCAGCACCACAGGGGGCGCACGGACCGGGGAGCTGTTTTTT.

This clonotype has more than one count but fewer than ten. CDR3 loop: CASISDRTGTEAFF. CDR3 coding DNA: TGTGCCAGTATCTCCGACAGGACAGGCACTGAAGCTTTCTTT. V is TRBV19 and J is TRBJ1-1, with 7 nucleotides matching TRBD1. The V gene end was trimmed by 7 bases and the J gene end by 4 bases; junction bases not matched to a gene: 9. In germline, CDR1 is LNHDA, CDR2 SQIVND (reference sequence). The CDR3 is 14 amino acids. Full variable domain (remainder filled in from reference TRBV19 and TRBJ1-1): DGGITQSPKYLFRKEGQNVTLSCEQNLNHDAMYWYRQDPGQGLRLIYYSQIVNDFQKGDIAEGYSVSREKKESFPLTVTSAQKNPTAFYLCASISDRTGTEAFFGQGTRLTVV.

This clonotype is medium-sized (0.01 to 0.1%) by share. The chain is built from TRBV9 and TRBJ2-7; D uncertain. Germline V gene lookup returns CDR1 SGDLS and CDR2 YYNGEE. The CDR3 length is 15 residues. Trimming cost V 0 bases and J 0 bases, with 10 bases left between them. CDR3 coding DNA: TGTGCCAGCAGCGTAGGGTCGGGTAGCTCCTACGAGCAGTACTTC. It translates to CASSVGSGSSYEQYF.

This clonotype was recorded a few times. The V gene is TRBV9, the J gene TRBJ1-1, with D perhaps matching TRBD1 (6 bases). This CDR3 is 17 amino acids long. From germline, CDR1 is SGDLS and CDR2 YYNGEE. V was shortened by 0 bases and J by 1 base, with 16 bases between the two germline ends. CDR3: CASSVEGQGIGNTEAFF. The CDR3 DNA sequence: TGTGCCAGCAGCGTAGAGGGGCAGGGGATAGGGAACACTGAAGCTTTCTTT.

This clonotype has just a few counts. CDR3 in amino acids: CASSIGSGGADTQYF. Written as DNA, the CDR3 is TGTGCCAGTAGTATTGGTAGCGGGGGAGCAGATACGCAGTATTTT. V gene TRBV19 combines with J gene TRBJ2-3, with 9 bases fitting TRBD2. V gave up 3 bases and J gave up 4 bases; unmatched junction bases: 5. The germline V gene has CDR1 LNHDA and CDR2 SQIVND (reference sequence). CDR3 length: 15 amino acids.

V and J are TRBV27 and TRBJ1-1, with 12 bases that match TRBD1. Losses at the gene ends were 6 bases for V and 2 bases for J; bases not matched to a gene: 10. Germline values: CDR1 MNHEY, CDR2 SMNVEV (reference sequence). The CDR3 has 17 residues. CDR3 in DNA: TGTGCCAGCAGACCTTACGGGACAGGGGGCCTCAACACTGAAGCTTTCTTT. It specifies CASRPYGTGGLNTEAFF.

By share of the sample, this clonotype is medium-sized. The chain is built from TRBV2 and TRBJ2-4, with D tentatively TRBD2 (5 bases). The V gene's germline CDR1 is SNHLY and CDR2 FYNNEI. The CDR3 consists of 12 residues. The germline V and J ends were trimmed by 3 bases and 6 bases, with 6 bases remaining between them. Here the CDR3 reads CASSDRGNIQYF. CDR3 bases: TGTGCCAGCAGTGATCGGGGAAACATTCAGTACTTC.

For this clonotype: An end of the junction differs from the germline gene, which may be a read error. CDR3 sequence: CASSVDGVAEIYF. In DNA, the CDR3 is TGTGCCAGTAGTGTGGACGGTGTGGCGGAGATTTATTTC. The gene calls are TRBV19 and TRBJ1-2; D is uncertain. CDR1 is LNHDA and CDR2 is SQIVND in the germline V gene (reference sequence). The CDR3 spans 13 residues.

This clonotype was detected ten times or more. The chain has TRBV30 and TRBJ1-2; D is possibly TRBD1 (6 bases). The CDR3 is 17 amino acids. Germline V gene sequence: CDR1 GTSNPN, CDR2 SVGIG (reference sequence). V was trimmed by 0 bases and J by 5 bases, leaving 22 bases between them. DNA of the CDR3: TGTGCCTGGAGTGTCTGGGACATAGGGGAAACTGGTTATGGCTACACCTTC. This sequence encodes CAWSVWDIGETGYGYTF.